The 21 T cell receptor beta chains listed next were all sequenced from one sample in a study of blood T cell repertoires in COVID-19. The assay was immunoSEQ multiplex PCR, and TCRdb's table has in-frame clones only and misses some. The sample consists of about 80,000 clones, around 84% of them appearing once. The sample consisted of peripheral blood. The receptors originated from a woman in her 70s with acute or convalescent COVID-19.

The table lists this clone with a few counts. CDR3 sequence (DNA): TGCGCCAGCAGTCAACTAGACAGGGGTCGAGGCACTGAAGCTTTCTTT. It encodes CASSQLDRGRGTEAFF. The chain recombines TRBV23-1 with TRBJ1-1, with 8 bases matching TRBD1. TRBV23-1 is known as an ORF, though its function is uncertain. V was pared by 2 bases and J by 4 bases, with 9 bases of the junction left unmatched. CDR3 length: 16 amino acids.

This chain connects TRBV9 to TRBJ1-3; 7 bases match TRBD1. Germline V gene lookup returns CDR1 SGDLS and CDR2 YYNGEE. The junction had 5 bases not matched to a gene; V was cut back by 3 bases and J by 2 bases. This CDR3 is built from 15 residues. Here the CDR3 DNA reads TGTGCCAGCAGCGAACAACAGGGGACTGGAAACACCATATATTTT. Translating it yields CASSEQQGTGNTIYF.

The gene calls are TRBV30 and TRBJ1-4, with 9 bases lining up with TRBD1. V was pared by 1 base and J by 7 bases, with 7 bases of the junction left unmatched. The CDR3 covers 15 residues. The V gene's germline CDR1 is GTSNPN and CDR2 SVGIG (reference sequence). The CDR3 loop is CAWSALQGASEKLFF. In DNA form, the CDR3 reads TGTGCCTGGAGTGCCTTACAGGGGGCGAGTGAAAAACTGTTTTTT.

CDR3 in amino acids: CASSYSTLLAGTQFTDTQYF. DNA for the CDR3: TGTGCCAGCAGTTACTCCACATTACTAGCGGGGACACAGTTCACAGATACGCAGTATTTT. The gene calls are TRBV6-2 or TRBV6-3 and TRBJ2-3, with 10 bases identical to TRBD2. Trimming at V came to 0 bases and at J to 2 bases, leaving 14 bases not matched to a gene. The CDR3 is made up of 20 amino acids. Germline CDR1 MNHEY, CDR2 SVGEGT.

Only a few counts were recorded for this clone. The V gene is TRBV30, the J gene TRBJ1-6; TRBD1 aligns across 7 bases. V lost 3 bases and J lost 7; bases outside the gene matches: 6. CDR1 and CDR2 (germline): GTSNPN, SVGIG (reference sequence). This CDR3 spans 14 amino acids. The CDR3 nucleotides are TGTGCCTGGAGGCAGACAGGGACGAATTCACCCCTCCACTTT. Amino acid sequence: CAWRQTGTNSPLHF.

V and J are TRBV5-1 and TRBJ1-1, with TRBD1 identical over 9 bases. The CDR3 covers 14 residues. J gave up 0 bases and V 7 bases, and 4 bases lay outside the gene matches. Germline V gene sequence: CDR1 SGHRS, CDR2 YFSETQ. The DNA for the CDR3 is TGCGCCAGCTTCCGGGACAGGGTGAACACTGAAGCTTTCTTT. Translation gives CASFRDRVNTEAFF.

V and J are TRBV10-3 and TRBJ1-5; 7 bases match TRBD1. The V segment lost 4 bases and the J segment 7 bases; nucleotides outside the gene matches: 4. CDR3 length: 13 amino acids. Germline V gene lookup returns CDR1 ENHRY and CDR2 SYGVKD. CDR3 nucleotide sequence: TGTGCCATCAGTGTTACAGGGGAGCAGCCCCAGCATTTT. Amino acid sequence: CAISVTGEQPQHF.

The chain employs TRBV30 and TRBJ1-2; D may be TRBD1 (6 bases). CDR3 size: 13 residues. Trimming left V 1 base short and J 4 bases short, with 10 bases between. Germline V lookup: CDR1 GTSNPN, CDR2 SVGIG (reference sequence). This CDR3 reads CAWSGTEPYGYTF. The CDR3 nucleotides are TGTGCCTGGAGTGGGACAGAACCCTATGGCTACACCTTC.

This chain uses TRBV5-1 with TRBJ2-3; TRBD2 matches 13 bases. This CDR3 has 16 amino acids. The V gene's germline CDR1 is SGHRS and CDR2 YFSETQ. After removal of 8 bases from V and 0 bases from J, the junction contained 6 bases not matched to a gene. The CDR3 loop reads CASTGLAGSSTDTQYF. In DNA form, the CDR3 reads TGCGCCAGTACGGGACTAGCGGGATCTAGCACAGATACGCAGTATTTT.

The chain combines TRBV7-3 with TRBJ2-2; D possibly corresponds to TRBD1 (5 bases). This CDR3 is 15 amino acids long. V lost 5 bases and J 5 bases, leaving 15 bases between the germline ends. Per the germline V gene, CDR1 is SGHTA and CDR2 is FQGTGA. The CDR3 loop is CASSQNRGGTGELFF. CDR3 sequence (DNA): TGTGCCAGCAGCCAAAATAGGGGTGGTACCGGGGAGCTGTTTTTT.

This clone occurred many times. The chain couples TRBV19 to TRBJ1-1; D unclear. The CDR3 loop spans 14 amino acids. V was cut by 3 bases and J by 4 bases, with 12 bases left in between. Germline lookup yields CDR1 LNHDA and CDR2 SQIVND (reference sequence). The CDR3 bases are TGTGCCAGTAGTATCGCGGGCCCCCTCACTGAAGCTTTCTTT. Protein: CASSIAGPLTEAFF.

This chain connects TRBV12-3 or TRBV12-4 to TRBJ1-5, with D unresolved. This CDR3 comprises 12 residues. With 3 bases removed from V and 6 bases from J, the gap between germline ends came to 6 bases. The CDR3 nucleotides are TGTGCCAGCAGTTTCGGTAGTCAGCCCCAGCATTTT. Translation: CASSFGSQPQHF.

The V call is TRBV4-1, the J call TRBJ2-3, with no clear D. CDR1 and CDR2 from the germline V gene are MGHRA and YSYEKL. V dropped 1 base and J dropped 6 bases, with 5 bases sitting between them. CDR3 size: 12 residues. CDR3 nucleotides: TGCGCCAGCAGCCAAGCGTTTGATACGCAGTATTTT. Its translation is CASSQAFDTQYF.

This clone has a handful of counts. J is TRBJ1-1 and V is TRBV29-1; 11 bases are shared with TRBD1. This CDR3 is 13 amino acids long. V was pared by 1 base and J by 6 bases, with 1 base of the junction left unmatched. The V gene's germline CDR1 is SQVTM and CDR2 ANQGSEA. The CDR3, as DNA: TGCAGCGTTGAAGGGGACAGGGGGGCTGAAGCTTTCTTT. Protein: CSVEGDRGAEAFF.

This clone came up once. The chain uses TRBV19 and TRBJ2-1, with no clear D. The CDR3 contains 11 residues. V lost 9 bases and J lost 5, with 8 bases in between. The germline V gene encodes CDR1 LNHDA and CDR2 SQIVND (reference sequence). The CDR3 sequence: CASVQDNEQFF. Here the CDR3 DNA reads TGTGCCAGCGTACAAGACAATGAGCAGTTCTTC.

This clone occurred a few times. The gene calls are TRBV2 and TRBJ1-5; 9 bases line up with TRBD1. The CDR3 contains 15 residues. The germline V gene encodes CDR1 SNHLY and CDR2 FYNNEI. The junction had 6 bases not matched to a gene; V was cut back by 6 bases and J by 3 bases. CDR3 DNA sequence: TGTGCCAGCAGCTGGGGACAGGGCGTCAATCAGCCCCAGCATTTT. This gives the protein CASSWGQGVNQPQHF.

This clone occurred a few times. The chain uses TRBV5-5 and TRBJ1-2; no clear D. Deletions cut 3 bases from V and 2 bases from J, with 14 bases between. This CDR3 is 15 amino acids long. Per the germline V gene, CDR1 is SGHKS and CDR2 is YYEKEE (reference sequence). The CDR3 DNA is TGTGCCAGCAGCTACGCCGCGGGCTTCAACTATGGCTACACCTTC. Amino acid sequence: CASSYAAGFNYGYTF. The full variable domain, with the rest looked up from reference TRBV5-5 and TRBJ1-2, is DAGVTQSPTHLIKTRGQQVTLRCSPISGHKSVSWYQQVLGQGPQFIFQYYEKEERGRGNFPDRFSARQFPNYSSELNVNALLLGDSALYLCASSYAAGFNYGYTFGSGTRLTVV.

The chain employs TRBV15 and TRBJ2-1, with D uncertain. V gave up 1 base and J gave up 5 bases, with 6 bases separating them. The germline V gene encodes CDR1 LNHNV and CDR2 YYDKDF (reference sequence). This CDR3 region has 13 residues. The CDR3 DNA is TGTGCCACCAGCAGAGCTCCGGACAATGAGCAGTTCTTC. Translated: CATSRAPDNEQFF.

The CDR3 sequence is CASSGRDTVDSSYEQYF. The CDR3 DNA sequence: TGTGCCAGCAGCGGCCGGGACACCGTTGATTCTTCCTACGAGCAGTACTTC. The J gene is TRBJ2-7, the V gene TRBV21-1; the table's D call, TRBD1, was not checked against the DNA. TRBV21-1 is noted as a pseudogene. CDR3 length: 17 residues.

The chain's CDR3 is CASSQVGENTEAFF. CDR3 DNA: TGCGCCAGCAGCCAAGTGGGCGAGAACACTGAAGCTTTCTTT. The chain uses TRBV4-1 and TRBJ1-1; D remains ambiguous. V lost 1 base and J lost 1, with 7 bases in between. CDR3 length: 14 amino acids. Germline V lookup: CDR1 MGHRA, CDR2 YSYEKL.

The chain has TRBV20-1 and TRBJ1-1, with 9 bases that match TRBD1. This CDR3 contains 20 residues. Looked up from germline, CDR1 is DFQATT and CDR2 is SNEGSKA (reference sequence). V shed 3 bases, J shed 0 bases, and the junction held 20 bases outside the gene matches. CDR3 DNA sequence: TGCAGTGCTAGTCCGACAGGGGGAACGGGGGGCAGCTCCATGAACACTGAAGCTTTCTTT. Protein product: CSASPTGGTGGSSMNTEAFF.